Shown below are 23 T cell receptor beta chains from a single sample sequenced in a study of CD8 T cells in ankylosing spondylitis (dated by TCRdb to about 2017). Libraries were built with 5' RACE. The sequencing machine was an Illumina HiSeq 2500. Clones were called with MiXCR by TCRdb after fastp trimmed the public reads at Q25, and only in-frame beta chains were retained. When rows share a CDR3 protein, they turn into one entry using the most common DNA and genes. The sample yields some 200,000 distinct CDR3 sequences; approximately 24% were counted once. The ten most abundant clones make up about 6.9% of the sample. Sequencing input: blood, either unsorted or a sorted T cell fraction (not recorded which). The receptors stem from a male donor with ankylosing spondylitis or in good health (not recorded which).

CDR3: CSARTVQGNTIYF. DNA for the CDR3: TGCAGTGCTAGAACCGTGCAGGGAAACACCATATATTTT. V and J are TRBV20-1 and TRBJ1-3; no firm D call. The V gene lost 2 bases and the J gene lost 4 bases, with 9 bases spanning the gap. Germline V gene sequence: CDR1 DFQATT, CDR2 SNEGSKA (reference sequence). CDR3 length: 13 amino acids.

The CDR3 nucleotides read TGCAGCGTTGAGAGTGGCTACACCTTC. Its protein product is CSVESGYTF. This chain connects TRBV29-1 to TRBJ1-2; D ambiguous. Germline lookup yields CDR1 SQVTM and CDR2 ANQGSEA. Trimming took off 3 bases at V and 7 bases at J, with 3 bases between the two ends. This CDR3 is built from 9 residues.

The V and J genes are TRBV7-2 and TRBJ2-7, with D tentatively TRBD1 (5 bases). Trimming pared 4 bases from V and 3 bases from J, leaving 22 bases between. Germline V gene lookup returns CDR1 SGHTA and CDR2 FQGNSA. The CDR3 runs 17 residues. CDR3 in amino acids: CASSSQGMDPAGYEQYF. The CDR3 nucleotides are TGTGCCAGCAGCTCCCAGGGTATGGATCCCGCAGGCTACGAGCAGTACTTC.

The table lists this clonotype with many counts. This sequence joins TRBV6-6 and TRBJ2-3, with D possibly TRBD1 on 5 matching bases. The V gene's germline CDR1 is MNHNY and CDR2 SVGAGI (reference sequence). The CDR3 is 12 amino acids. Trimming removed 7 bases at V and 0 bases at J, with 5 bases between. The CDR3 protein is CASTGSTDTQYF. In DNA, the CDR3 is TGTGCCAGCACAGGGAGCACAGATACGCAGTATTTT.

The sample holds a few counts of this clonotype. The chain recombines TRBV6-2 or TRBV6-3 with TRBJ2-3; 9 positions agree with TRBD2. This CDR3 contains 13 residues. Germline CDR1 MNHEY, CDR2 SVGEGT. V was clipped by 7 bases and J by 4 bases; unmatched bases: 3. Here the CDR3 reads CASTPSGADTQYF. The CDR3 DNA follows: TGTGCCAGCACCCCTAGCGGGGCAGATACGCAGTATTTT.

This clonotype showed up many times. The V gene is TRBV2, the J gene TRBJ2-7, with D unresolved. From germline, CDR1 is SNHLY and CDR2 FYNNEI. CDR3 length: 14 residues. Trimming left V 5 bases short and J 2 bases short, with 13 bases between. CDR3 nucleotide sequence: TGTGCCAGCAGTCCTGAATCGGGCCCCTACGAGCAGTACTTC. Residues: CASSPESGPYEQYF.

The CDR3 loop is CASSTEEAGWQPQHF. Written as DNA, the CDR3 is TGTGCCAGCAGCACGGAAGAGGCAGGTTGGCAGCCCCAGCATTTT. The rearrangement uses TRBV7-2 and TRBJ1-5; no clear D gene. V was trimmed by 5 bases and J by 7 bases, leaving 18 bases between them. The CDR3 spans 15 residues. Germline V gene data show CDR1 as SGHTA and CDR2 as FQGNSA.

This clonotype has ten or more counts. In DNA, the CDR3 is TGTGCCAGCAGCCGCGGGACAGGAGAGACCCAGTACTTC. This encodes CASSRGTGETQYF. The J gene is TRBJ2-5, the V gene TRBV7-9, with 8 bases aligning to TRBD1. From germline, CDR1 is SEHNR and CDR2 FQNEAQ (reference sequence). The CDR3 has 13 residues. The V segment lost 5 bases and the J segment 4 bases; nucleotides outside the gene matches: 3.

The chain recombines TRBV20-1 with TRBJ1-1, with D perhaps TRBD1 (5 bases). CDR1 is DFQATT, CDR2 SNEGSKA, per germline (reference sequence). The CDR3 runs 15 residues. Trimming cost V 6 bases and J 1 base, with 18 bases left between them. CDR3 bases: TGCAGTGCGCACGGGGGGAGATCAAGGAACACTGAAGCTTTCTTT. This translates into CSAHGGRSRNTEAFF.

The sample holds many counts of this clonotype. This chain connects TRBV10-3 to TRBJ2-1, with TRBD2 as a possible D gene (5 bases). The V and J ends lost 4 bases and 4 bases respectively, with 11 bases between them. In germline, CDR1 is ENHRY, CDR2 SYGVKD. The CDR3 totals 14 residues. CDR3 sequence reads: CAISASGDYNEQFF. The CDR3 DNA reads TGTGCCATCAGTGCAAGCGGAGATTACAATGAGCAGTTCTTC.

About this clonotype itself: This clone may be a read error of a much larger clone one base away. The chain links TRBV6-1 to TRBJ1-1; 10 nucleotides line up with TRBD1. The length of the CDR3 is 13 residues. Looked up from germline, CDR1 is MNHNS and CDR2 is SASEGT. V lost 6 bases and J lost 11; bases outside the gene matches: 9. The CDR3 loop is CASSPPGQGTAFF. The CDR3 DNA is TGTGCCAGCAGCCCTCCGGGACAGGGGACGGCTTTCTTT.

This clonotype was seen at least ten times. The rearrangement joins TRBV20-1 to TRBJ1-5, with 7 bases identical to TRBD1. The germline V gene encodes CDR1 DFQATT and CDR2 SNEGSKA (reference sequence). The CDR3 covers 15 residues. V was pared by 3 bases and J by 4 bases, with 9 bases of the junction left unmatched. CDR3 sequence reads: CSARPRQGGNQPQHF. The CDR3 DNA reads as TGCAGTGCTAGGCCGAGACAGGGCGGGAATCAGCCCCAGCATTTT.

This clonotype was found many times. The CDR3 DNA sequence: TGTGCCAGCAGCGAGCCCCCGACGGGGGCCCTCGTGCAGTTCTTC. Translating gives CASSEPPTGALVQFF. The rearrangement uses TRBV9 and TRBJ2-1; tentatively, D is TRBD1 or TRBD2 (6 bases each). Trimming cost V 3 bases and J 12 bases, with 22 bases left between them. CDR1 and CDR2 from the germline V gene are SGDLS and YYNGEE. The CDR3 length is 15 residues.

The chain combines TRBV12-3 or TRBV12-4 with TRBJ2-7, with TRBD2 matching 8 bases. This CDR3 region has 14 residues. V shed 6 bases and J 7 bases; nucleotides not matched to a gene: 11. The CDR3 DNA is TGTGCCAGCAGCCTAGAGGGACTAGGATTAGAGCAGTACTTC. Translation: CASSLEGLGLEQYF.

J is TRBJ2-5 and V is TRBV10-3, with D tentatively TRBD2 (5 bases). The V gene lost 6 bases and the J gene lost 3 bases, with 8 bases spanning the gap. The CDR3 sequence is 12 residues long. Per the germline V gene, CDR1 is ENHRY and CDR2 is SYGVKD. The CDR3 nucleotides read TGTGCCATCAGGGCCGGGGAAGAGACCCAGTACTTC. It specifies CAIRAGEETQYF.

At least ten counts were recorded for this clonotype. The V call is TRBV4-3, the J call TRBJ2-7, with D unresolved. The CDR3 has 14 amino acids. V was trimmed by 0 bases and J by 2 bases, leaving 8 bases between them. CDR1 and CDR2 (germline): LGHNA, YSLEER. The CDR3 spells CASSQEAGPYEQYF. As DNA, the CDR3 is TGCGCCAGCAGCCAAGAGGCCGGGCCCTACGAGCAGTACTTC.

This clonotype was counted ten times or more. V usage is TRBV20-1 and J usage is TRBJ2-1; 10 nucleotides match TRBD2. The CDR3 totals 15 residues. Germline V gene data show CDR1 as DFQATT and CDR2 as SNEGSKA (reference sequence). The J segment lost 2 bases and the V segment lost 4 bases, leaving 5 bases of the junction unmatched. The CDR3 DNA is TGCAGTGCTAAAGGAGCGGGAGGGCCCTACAATGAGCAGTTCTTC. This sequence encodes CSAKGAGGPYNEQFF.

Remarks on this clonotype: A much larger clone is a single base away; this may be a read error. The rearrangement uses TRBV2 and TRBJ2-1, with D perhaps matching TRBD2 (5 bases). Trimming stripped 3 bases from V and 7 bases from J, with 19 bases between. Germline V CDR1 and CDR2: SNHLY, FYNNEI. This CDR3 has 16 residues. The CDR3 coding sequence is TGTGCCAGCAGTGATAATCGGTGGAGGTTTGGGAATGAGCAGTTCTTC. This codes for CASSDNRWRFGNEQFF.

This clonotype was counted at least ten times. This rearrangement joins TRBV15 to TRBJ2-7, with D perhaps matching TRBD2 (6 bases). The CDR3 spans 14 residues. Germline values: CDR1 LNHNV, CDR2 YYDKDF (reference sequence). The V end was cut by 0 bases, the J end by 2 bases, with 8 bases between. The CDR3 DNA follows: TGTGCCACCAGCAGAGATCGCGGGACCTACGAGCAGTACTTC. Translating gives CATSRDRGTYEQYF. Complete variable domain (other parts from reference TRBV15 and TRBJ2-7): DAMVIQNPRYQVTQFGKPVTLSCSQTLNHNVMYWYQQKSSQAPKLLFHYYDKDFNNEADTPDNFQSRRPNTSFCFLDIRSPGLGDTAMYLCATSRDRGTYEQYFGPGTRLTVT.

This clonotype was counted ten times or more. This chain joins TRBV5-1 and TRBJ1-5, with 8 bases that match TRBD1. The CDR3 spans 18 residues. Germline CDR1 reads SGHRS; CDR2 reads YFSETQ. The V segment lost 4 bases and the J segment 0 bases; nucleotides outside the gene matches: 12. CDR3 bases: TGCGCCAGCAGCCCCTACGACAGGGGCACCTATAGCAATCAGCCCCAGCATTTT. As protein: CASSPYDRGTYSNQPQHF.

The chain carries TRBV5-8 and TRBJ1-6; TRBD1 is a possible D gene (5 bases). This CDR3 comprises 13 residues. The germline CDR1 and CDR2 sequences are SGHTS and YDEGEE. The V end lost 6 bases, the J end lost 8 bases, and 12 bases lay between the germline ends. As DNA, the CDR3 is TGTGCCAGCACCGGGGACTGGGATTCACCCCTCCACTTT. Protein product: CASTGDWDSPLHF.

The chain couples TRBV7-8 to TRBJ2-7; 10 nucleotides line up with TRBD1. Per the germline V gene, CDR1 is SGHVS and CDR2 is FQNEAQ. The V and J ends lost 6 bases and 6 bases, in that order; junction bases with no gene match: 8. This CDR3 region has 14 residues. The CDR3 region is CASRIDRGRSEQYF. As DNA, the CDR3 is TGTGCCAGCAGAATCGACAGGGGGCGATCCGAGCAGTACTTC. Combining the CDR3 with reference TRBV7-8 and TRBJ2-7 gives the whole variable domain GAGVSQSPRYKVAKRGQDVALRCDPISGHVSLFWYQQALGQGPEFLTYFQNEAQLDKSGLPSDRFFAERPEGSVSTLKIQRTQQEDSAVYLCASRIDRGRSEQYFGPGTRLTVT.

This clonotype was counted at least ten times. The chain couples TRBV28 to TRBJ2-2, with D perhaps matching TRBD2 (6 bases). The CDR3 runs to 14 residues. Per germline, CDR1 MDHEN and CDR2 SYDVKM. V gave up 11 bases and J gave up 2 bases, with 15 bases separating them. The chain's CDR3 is CAVWRGTNTGELFF. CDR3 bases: TGTGCCGTCTGGCGCGGGACCAACACCGGGGAGCTGTTTTTT. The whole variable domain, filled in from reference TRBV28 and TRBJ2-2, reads DVKVTQSSRYLVKRTGEKVFLECVQDMDHENMFWYRQDPGLGLRLIYFSYDVKMKEKGDIPEGYSVSREKKERFSLILESASTNQTSMYLCAVWRGTNTGELFFGEGSRLTVL.